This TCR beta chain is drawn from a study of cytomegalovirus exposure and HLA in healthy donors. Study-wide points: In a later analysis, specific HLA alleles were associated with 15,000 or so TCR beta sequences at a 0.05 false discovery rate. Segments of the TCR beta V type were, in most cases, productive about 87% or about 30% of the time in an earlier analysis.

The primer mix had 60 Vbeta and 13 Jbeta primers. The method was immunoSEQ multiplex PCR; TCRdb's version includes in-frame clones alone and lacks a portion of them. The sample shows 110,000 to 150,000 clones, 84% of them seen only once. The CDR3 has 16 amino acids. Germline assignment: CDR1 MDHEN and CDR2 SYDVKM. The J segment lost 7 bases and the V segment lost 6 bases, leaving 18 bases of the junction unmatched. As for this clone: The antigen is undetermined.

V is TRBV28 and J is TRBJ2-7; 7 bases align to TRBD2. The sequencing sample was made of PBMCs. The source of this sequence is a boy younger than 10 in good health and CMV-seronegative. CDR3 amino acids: CASSRGVRRRAWEQYF. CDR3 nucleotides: TGTGCCAGCAGCCGGGGGGTTCGGCGGAGGGCTTGGGAGCAGTACTTC. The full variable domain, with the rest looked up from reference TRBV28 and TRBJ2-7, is DVKVTQSSRYLVKRTGEKVFLECVQDMDHENMFWYRQDPGLGLRLIYFSYDVKMKEKGDIPEGYSVSREKKERFSLILESASTNQTSMYLCASSRGVRRRAWEQYFGPGTRLTVT.